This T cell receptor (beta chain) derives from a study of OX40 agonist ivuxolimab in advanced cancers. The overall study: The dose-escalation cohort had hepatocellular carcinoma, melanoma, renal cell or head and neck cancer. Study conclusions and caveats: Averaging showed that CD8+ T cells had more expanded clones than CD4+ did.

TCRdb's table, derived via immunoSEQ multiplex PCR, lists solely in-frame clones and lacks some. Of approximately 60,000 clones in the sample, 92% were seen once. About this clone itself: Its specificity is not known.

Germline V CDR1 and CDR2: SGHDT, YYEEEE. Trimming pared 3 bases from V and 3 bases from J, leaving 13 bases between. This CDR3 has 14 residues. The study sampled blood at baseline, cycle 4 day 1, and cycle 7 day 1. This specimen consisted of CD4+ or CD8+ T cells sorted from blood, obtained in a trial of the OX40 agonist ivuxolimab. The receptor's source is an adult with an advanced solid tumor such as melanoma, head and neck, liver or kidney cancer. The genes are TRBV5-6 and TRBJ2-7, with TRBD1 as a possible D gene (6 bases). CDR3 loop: CASSYRADFYEQYF. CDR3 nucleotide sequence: TGTGCCAGCAGCTACAGGGCAGACTTCTACGAGCAGTACTTC.